The sequence of this T cell receptor beta chain was determined in a study of persistence of HIV-infected CD4 T cells. Germline CDR1 MNHNS, CDR2 SASEGT. The CDR3 is 12 amino acids. The V gene lost 2 bases and the J gene lost 5 bases, with 4 bases spanning the gap. Stimulation used around 10 ug/mL lysate from CMV-infected fibroblasts. CD40L-negative CD69-negative CD45RO-high memory CD4+ T cells were sorted as populations depleted of antigen-responding cells. Undetectable plasma HIV-1 RNA below 50 copies/mL lasted at least 4 years. Anti-CD28/CD49d costimulation, CD40-blocking antibody and enfuvirtide were given to CD8-depleted PBMCs for about 19 hours. The libraries were made with immunoSEQ version 4 in survey mode. The repertoire was sequenced with immunoSEQ multiplex PCR; TCRdb's copy has only in-frame clones and lacks some. The table lists around 48,000 clones, more than 70% of them singletons. As for this clone: The antigen is not known.

This clonotype originated in an adult man with HIV who was CMV-seropositive. The sample here was CD4+ T cells sorted from PBMCs after roughly 20-hour stimulation, taken from a patient who received antiretroviral therapy. The V and J genes are TRBV6-1 and TRBJ1-3; D is unclear. This CDR3 is CASSESRNTIYF. The CDR3 DNA follows: TGTGCCAGCAGTGAATCACGAAACACCATATATTTT.